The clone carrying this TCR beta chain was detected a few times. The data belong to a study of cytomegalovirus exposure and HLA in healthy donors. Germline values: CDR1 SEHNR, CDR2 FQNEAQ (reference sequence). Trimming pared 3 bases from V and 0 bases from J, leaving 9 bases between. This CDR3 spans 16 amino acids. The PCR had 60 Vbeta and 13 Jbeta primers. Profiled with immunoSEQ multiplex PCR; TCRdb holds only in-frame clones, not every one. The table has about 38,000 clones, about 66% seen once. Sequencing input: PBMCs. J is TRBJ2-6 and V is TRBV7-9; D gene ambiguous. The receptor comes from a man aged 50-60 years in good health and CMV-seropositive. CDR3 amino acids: CASSFIQPSGANVLTF. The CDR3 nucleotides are TGTGCCAGCAGCTTTATACAGCCCTCTGGGGCCAACGTCCTGACTTTC.